The T cell receptor beta chain under discussion was sequenced for a study of blood T cells in healthy people across ages. The V gene's germline CDR1 is KGHSH and CDR2 LQKENI. This CDR3 contains 17 residues. V lost 3 bases, J lost 0 bases, and 10 bases stayed unmatched. There were healthy Caucasian individuals from Russia, aged about 6 to 95, serving as donors. Drawing of peripheral blood yielded about 9.7 milliliters from each donor. The extraction recovered at least 5 micrograms of total RNA per sample. A second PCR, run for roughly 7 to 11 cycles, used a sample-barcoded 5' primer plus a J-beta primer mix. TCRdb re-called the 5' RACE reads through MiXCR, storing one row per CDR3 protein. The profile covers about a million distinct CDR3 sequences, with roughly half appearing a single time and over 20% taken by the ten largest.

The V and J genes are TRBV18 and TRBJ2-5, with 7 positions matching TRBD2. This receptor was taken from a woman aged 55 to 70 in good health. The sequenced material came from blood. The CDR3 DNA reads TGTGCCAGCTCACCTCAACTTAGCGGGCCTTACCAAGAGACCCAGTACTTC. Residues: CASSPQLSGPYQETQYF.